A selection of T cell receptor beta chains follows, all from one sample in a study of blood T cell repertoires in COVID-19. TCRdb's table, derived via immunoSEQ multiplex PCR, lists solely in-frame clones and lacks some. The repertoire holds 100,000 to 140,000 clones, with over 80% as singletons. The sequencing sample was made of peripheral blood. The receptors were gathered from a young woman with acute or convalescent COVID-19. CDR3s leave out the opening cysteine and the closing phenylalanine or tryptophan. Where a row states a size, it is once, few, many or the class of an expanded clone; other rows omit it.

v_gene	abundance	CDR3aa
TRBV9	once	ASSVVGQGGGYT
TRBV19	NA	ASGTGFGNQPQH
TRBV6-5	once	ASRDNGISYEQY
TRBV7-6	NA	ASSADRGSGTEAF
TRBV7-8	NA	ASSLRTVLTYEQY
TRBV10-3	NA	AISERTGGTTEAF
TRBV5-6	NA	ASSLRTPGVYGYT
TRBV19	NA	ASESSYNTQY
TRBV7-3	NA	ASSPSGGALSNEQF
TRBV12-3/TRBV12-4	NA	ASSSGGYGYT
TRBV10-1	NA	ASSGAEGAAGYT
TRBV3-1/TRBV3-2	NA	ASSQGLAGHSYEQY
TRBV28	NA	ASSSGKGAEEKLF